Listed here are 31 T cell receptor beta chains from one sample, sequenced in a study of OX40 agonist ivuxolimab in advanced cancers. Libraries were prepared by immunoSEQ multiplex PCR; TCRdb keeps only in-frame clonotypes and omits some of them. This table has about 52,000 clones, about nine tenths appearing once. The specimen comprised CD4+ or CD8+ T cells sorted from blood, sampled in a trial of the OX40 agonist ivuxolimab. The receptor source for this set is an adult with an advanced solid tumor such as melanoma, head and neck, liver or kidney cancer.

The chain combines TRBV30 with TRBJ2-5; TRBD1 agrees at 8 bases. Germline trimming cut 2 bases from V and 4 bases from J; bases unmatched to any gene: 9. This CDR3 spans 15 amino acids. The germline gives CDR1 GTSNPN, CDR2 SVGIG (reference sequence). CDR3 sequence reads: CAWSSGQGARETQYF. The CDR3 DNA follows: TGTGCCTGGAGTTCCGGCCAGGGGGCTCGAGAGACCCAGTACTTC. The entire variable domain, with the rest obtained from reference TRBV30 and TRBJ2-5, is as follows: SQTIHQWPATLVQPVGSPLSLECTVEGTSNPNLYWYRQAAGRGLQLLFYSVGIGQISSEVPQNLSASRPQDRQFILSSKKLLLSDSGFYLCAWSSGQGARETQYFGPGTRLLVL.

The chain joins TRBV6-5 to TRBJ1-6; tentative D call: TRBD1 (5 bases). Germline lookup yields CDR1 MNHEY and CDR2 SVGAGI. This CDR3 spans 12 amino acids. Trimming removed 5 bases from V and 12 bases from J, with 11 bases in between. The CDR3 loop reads CASSPGTLPLHF. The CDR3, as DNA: TGTGCCAGCAGTCCAGGGACGCTACCCCTCCACTTT.

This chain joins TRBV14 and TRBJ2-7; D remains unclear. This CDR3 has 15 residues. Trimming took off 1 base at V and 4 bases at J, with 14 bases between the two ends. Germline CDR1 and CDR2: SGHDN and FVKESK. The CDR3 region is CASSQVLAAEYEQYF. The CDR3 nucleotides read TGTGCCAGCAGCCAAGTCTTGGCGGCGGAATACGAGCAGTACTTC.

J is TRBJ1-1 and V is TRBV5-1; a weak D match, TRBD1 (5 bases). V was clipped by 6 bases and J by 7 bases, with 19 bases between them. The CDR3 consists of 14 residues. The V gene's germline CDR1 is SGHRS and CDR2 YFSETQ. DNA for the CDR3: TGCGCCAGCACGATGGGACGGGCAGGGAGTGAAGCTTTCTTT. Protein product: CASTMGRAGSEAFF. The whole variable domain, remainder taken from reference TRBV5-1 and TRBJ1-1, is KAGVTQTPRYLIKTRGQQVTLSCSPISGHRSVSWYQQTPGQGLQFLFEYFSETQRNKGNFPGRFSGRQFSNSRSEMNVSTLELGDSALYLCASTMGRAGSEAFFGQGTRLTVV.

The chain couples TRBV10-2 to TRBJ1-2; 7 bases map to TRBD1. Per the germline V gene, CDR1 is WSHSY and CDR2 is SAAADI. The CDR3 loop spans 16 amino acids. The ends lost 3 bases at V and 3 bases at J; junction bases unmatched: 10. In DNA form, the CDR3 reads TGCGCCAGCAGTGACCGACTGACAGGGTACCACTATGGCTACACCTTC. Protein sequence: CASSDRLTGYHYGYTF.

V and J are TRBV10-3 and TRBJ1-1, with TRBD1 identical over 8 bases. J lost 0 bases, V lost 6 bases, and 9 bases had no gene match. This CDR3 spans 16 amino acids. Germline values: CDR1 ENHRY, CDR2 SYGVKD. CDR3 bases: TGTGCCATCAGCCCAGACCGACAGGGGATGAACACTGAAGCTTTCTTT. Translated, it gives CAISPDRQGMNTEAFF.

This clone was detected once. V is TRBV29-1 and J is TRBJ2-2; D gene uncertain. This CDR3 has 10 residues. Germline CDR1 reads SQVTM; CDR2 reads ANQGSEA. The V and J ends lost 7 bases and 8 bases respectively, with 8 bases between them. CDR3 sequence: CSAYGGELFF. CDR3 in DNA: TGCAGCGCGTACGGGGGGGAGCTGTTTTTT.

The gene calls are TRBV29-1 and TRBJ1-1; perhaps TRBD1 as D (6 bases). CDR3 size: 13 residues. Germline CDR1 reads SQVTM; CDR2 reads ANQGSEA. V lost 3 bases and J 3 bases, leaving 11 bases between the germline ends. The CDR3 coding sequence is TGCAGCGTTGATGAGGGACAAGACACTGAAGCTTTCTTT. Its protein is CSVDEGQDTEAFF.

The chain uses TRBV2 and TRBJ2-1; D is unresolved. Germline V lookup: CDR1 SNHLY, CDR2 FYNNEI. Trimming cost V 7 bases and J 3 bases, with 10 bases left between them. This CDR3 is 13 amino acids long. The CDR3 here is CASMKGIYNEQFF. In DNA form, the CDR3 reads TGTGCCAGCATGAAAGGGATCTACAATGAGCAGTTCTTC.

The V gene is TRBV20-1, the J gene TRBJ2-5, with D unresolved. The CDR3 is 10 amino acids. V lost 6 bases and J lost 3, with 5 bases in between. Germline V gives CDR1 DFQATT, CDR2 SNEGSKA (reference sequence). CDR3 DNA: TGCAGTGCCCCAGAAGAGACCCAGTACTTC. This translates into CSAPEETQYF.

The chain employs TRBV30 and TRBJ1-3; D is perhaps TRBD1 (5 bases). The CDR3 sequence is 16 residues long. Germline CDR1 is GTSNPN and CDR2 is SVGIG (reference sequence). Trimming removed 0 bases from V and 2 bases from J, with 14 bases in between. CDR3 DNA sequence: TGTGCCTGGAGTGTCACCAGTCGGGGGACTGGAAACACCATATATTTT. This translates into CAWSVTSRGTGNTIYF. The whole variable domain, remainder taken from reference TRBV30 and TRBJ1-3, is SQTIHQWPATLVQPVGSPLSLECTVEGTSNPNLYWYRQAAGRGLQLLFYSVGIGQISSEVPQNLSASRPQDRQFILSSKKLLLSDSGFYLCAWSVTSRGTGNTIYFGEGSWLTVV.

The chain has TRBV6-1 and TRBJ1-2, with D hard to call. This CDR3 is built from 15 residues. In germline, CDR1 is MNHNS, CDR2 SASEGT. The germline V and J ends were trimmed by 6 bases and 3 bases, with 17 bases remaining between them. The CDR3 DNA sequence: TGTGCCAGCAGACACAAGGGAGGGTTCGACTATGGCTACACCTTC. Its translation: CASRHKGGFDYGYTF.

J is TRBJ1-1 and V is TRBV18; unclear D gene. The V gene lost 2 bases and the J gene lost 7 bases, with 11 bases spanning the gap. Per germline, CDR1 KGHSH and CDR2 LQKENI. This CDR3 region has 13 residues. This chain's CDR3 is CASSPGYGVEAFF. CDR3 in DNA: TGTGCCAGCTCACCAGGCTACGGAGTTGAAGCTTTCTTT.

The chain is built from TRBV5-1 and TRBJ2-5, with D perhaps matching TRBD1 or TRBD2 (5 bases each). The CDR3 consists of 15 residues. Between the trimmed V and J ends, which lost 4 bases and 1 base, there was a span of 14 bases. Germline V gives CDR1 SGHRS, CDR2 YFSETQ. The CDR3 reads CASSPGRSFQETQYF. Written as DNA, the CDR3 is TGCGCCAGCAGCCCGGGACGGAGTTTCCAAGAGACCCAGTACTTC.

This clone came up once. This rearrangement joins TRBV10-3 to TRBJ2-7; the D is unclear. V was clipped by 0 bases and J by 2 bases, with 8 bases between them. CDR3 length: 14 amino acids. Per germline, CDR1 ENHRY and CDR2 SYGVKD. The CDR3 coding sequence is TGTGCCATCAGTGAGTCAGCCCGGCCCTACGAGCAGTACTTC. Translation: CAISESARPYEQYF.

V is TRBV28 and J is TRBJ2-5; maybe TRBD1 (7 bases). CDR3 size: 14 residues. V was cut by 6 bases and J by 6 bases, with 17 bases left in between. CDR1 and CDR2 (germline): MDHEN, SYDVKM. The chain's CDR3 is CASRTEGAGKTQYF. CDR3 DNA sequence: TGTGCCAGCAGGACTGAGGGGGCGGGAAAGACCCAGTACTTC. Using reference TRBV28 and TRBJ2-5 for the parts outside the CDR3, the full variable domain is DVKVTQSSRYLVKRTGEKVFLECVQDMDHENMFWYRQDPGLGLRLIYFSYDVKMKEKGDIPEGYSVSREKKERFSLILESASTNQTSMYLCASRTEGAGKTQYFGPGTRLLVL.

CDR3 loop: CASAPALSSYEQYF. CDR3 nucleotides: TGTGCCAGCGCTCCGGCGTTGAGCTCCTACGAGCAGTACTTC. The chain carries TRBV5-4 and TRBJ2-7; D is unresolved. V was pared by 7 bases and J by 0 bases, with 14 bases between. In germline, CDR1 is SGHNT, CDR2 YYREEE (reference sequence). The CDR3 covers 14 residues.

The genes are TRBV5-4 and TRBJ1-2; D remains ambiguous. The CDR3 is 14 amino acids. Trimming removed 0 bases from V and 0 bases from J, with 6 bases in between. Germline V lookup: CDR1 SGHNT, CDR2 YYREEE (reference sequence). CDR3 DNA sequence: TGTGCCAGCAGCTTGGAGGGATCTAACTATGGCTACACCTTC. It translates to CASSLEGSNYGYTF. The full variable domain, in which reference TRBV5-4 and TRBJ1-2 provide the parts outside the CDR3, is ETGVTQSPTHLIKTRGQQVTLRCSSQSGHNTVSWYQQALGQGPQFIFQYYREEENGRGNFPPRFSGLQFPNYSSELNVNALELDDSALYLCASSLEGSNYGYTFGSGTRLTVV.

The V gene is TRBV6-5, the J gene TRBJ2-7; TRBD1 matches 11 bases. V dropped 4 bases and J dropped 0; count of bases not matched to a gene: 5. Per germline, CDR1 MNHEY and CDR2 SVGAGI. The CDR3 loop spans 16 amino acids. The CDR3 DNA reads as TGTGCCAGCAGTTCCCCGGGACAGGGGGGCTCCTACGAGCAGTACTTC. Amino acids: CASSSPGQGGSYEQYF.

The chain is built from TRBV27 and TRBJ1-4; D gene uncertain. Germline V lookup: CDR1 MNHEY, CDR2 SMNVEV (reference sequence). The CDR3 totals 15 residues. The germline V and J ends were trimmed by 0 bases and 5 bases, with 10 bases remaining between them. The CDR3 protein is CASSLSRQRNEKLFF. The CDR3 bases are TGTGCCAGCAGTTTATCTCGGCAGAGAAATGAAAAACTGTTTTTT.

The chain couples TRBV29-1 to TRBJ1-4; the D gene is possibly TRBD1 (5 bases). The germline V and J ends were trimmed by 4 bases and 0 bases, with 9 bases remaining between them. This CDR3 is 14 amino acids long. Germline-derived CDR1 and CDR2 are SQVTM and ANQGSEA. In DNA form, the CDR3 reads TGCAGCGTTGTGACAGACGCAACTAATGAAAAACTGTTTTTT. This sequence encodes CSVVTDATNEKLFF.

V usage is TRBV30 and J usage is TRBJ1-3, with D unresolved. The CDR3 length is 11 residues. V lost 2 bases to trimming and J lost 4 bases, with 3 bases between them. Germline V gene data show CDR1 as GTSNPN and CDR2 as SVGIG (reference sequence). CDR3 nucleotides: TGTGCCTGGAGTATAGGAAACACCATATATTTT. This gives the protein CAWSIGNTIYF.

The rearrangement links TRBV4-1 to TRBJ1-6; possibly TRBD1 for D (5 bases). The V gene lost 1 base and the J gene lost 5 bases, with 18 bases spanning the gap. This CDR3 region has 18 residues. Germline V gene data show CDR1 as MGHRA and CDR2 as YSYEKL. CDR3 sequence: CASSQVPSKDTNNSPLHF. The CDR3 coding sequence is TGCGCCAGCAGCCAAGTCCCTTCGAAGGACACCAATAATTCACCCCTCCACTTT.

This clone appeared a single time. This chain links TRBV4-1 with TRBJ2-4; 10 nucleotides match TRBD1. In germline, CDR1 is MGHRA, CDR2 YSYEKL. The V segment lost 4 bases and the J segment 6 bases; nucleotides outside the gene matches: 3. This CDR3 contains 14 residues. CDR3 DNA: TGCGCCAGCAGCCCCCGGGACAGGGGAAACATTCAGTACTTC. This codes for CASSPRDRGNIQYF.

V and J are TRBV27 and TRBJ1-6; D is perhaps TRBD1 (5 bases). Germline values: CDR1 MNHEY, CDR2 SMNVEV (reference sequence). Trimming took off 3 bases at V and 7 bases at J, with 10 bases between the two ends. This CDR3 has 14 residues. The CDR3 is CASSFGKGNSPLHF. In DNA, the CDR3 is TGTGCCAGCAGTTTTGGGAAGGGGAATTCACCCCTCCACTTT.

The CDR3 sequence: CASSPGGGYGYTF. CDR3 nucleotide sequence: TGTGCCAGCAGCCCCGGGGGGGGCTATGGCTACACCTTC. The chain couples TRBV27 to TRBJ1-2; tentative D call: TRBD1 (5 bases). Trimming shortened V by 6 bases and J by 4 bases, and 12 bases separated the two germline ends. CDR1 is MNHEY and CDR2 is SMNVEV in the germline V gene (reference sequence). The CDR3 sequence is 13 residues long.

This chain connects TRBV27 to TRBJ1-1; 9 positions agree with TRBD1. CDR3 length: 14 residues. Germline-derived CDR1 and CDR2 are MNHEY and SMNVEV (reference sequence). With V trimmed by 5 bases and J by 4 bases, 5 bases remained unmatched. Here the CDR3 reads CASSTTGGSTEAFF. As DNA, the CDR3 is TGTGCCAGCAGTACGACAGGGGGAAGCACTGAAGCTTTCTTT.

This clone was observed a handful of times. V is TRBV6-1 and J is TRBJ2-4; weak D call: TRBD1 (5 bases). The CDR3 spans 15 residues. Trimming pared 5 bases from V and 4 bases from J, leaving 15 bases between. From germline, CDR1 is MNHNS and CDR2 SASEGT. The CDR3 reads CASSPGWTNKNIQYF. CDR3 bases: TGTGCCAGCAGTCCAGGGTGGACAAATAAAAACATTCAGTACTTC.

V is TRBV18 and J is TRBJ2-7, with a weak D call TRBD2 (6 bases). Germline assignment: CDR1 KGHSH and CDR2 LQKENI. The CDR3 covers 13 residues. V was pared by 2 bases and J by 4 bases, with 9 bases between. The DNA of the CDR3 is TGTGCCAGCTCACCAGGTGCGGGATACGAGCAGTACTTC. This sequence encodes CASSPGAGYEQYF. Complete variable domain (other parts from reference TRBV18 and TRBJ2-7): NAGVMQNPRHLVRRRGQEARLRCSPMKGHSHVYWYRQLPEEGLKFMVYLQKENIIDESGMPKERFSAEFPKEGPSILRIQQVVRGDSAAYFCASSPGAGYEQYFGPGTRLTVT.

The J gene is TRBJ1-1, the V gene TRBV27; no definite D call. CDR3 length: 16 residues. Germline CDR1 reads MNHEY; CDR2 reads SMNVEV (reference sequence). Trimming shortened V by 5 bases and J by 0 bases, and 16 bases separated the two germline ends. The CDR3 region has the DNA TGTGCCAGCAGTCCCCAAGGGAGCCGCCTGAACACTGAAGCTTTCTTT. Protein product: CASSPQGSRLNTEAFF.

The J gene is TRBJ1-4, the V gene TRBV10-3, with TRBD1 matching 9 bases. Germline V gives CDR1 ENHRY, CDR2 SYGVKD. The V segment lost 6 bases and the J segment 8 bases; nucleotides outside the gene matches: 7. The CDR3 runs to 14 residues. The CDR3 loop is CAIRPTGGNEKLFF. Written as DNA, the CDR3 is TGTGCCATCAGGCCGACAGGGGGTAACGAAAAACTGTTTTTT.